Listed below are T cell receptor beta chains from one sample, sequenced in a study of T cell responses to AZD1222 COVID-19 vaccine. Clones were read by immunoSEQ multiplex PCR, and TCRdb kept only the in-frame ones, dropping some. The table records about 92,000 clones, roughly 88% of them present only once. The material sequenced was peripheral blood, taken on day 0 of AZD1222 vaccination. The receptor source for this set is an adult in good health. Both conserved end residues are part of each CDR3. Fields, in order: clone size, V gene, D gene, J gene, CDR3 DNA, CDR3 protein. The D gene is left open where the match is weak. Not every row has a clone size; where given, it reads once, few, many or a size class.

abundance: .; v_gene: TRBV5-1; d_gene: .; j_gene: TRBJ1-3; CDR3nt: TGCGCCAGCAGCACATTGGGGGGAAACACCATATATTTT; CDR3aa: CASSTLGGNTIYF
abundance: .; v_gene: TRBV3-1/TRBV3-2; d_gene: .; j_gene: TRBJ1-5; CDR3nt: TGTGCCAGCAGCCAACAACCAGGGGTGGGCAATCAGCCCCAGCATTTT; CDR3aa: CASSQQPGVGNQPQHF
abundance: .; v_gene: TRBV10-3; d_gene: .; j_gene: TRBJ1-5; CDR3nt: TGTGCCATCAGTGAGGGTGGGCAGCCTAATCAGCCCCAGCATTTT; CDR3aa: CAISEGGQPNQPQHF
abundance: .; v_gene: TRBV7-2; d_gene: .; j_gene: TRBJ2-5; CDR3nt: TGTGCCAGCAGCTTAGGGGCGCAAACGGAACAAGAGACCCAGTACTTC; CDR3aa: CASSLGAQTEQETQYF
abundance: .; v_gene: TRBV7-6; d_gene: .; j_gene: TRBJ1-1; CDR3nt: TGTGCCAGCAGCCGGCAGGGTTCCACTGAAGCTTTCTTT; CDR3aa: CASSRQGSTEAFF
abundance: once; v_gene: TRBV7-2; d_gene: .; j_gene: TRBJ1-2; CDR3nt: TGTGCCAGCAGCTTAATCGGGGAGCAGTATGGCTACACCTTC; CDR3aa: CASSLIGEQYGYTF
abundance: .; v_gene: TRBV12-2; d_gene: .; j_gene: TRBJ1-5; CDR3nt: TGTGCAAGTCGCTTTAACCGGGGGGGGACCGGTGGCAATCAGCCCCAGCATTTT; CDR3aa: CASRFNRGGTGGNQPQHF
abundance: .; v_gene: TRBV11-2; d_gene: .; j_gene: TRBJ1-1; CDR3nt: TGTGCCAGCAGCTTACCAGGGGACGCTTTCTTT; CDR3aa: CASSLPGDAFF
abundance: .; v_gene: TRBV7-2; d_gene: .; j_gene: TRBJ2-1; CDR3nt: TGTGCCAGCAGCTCCGAAGGGGGGTTCGGCGATGAGCAGTTCTTC; CDR3aa: CASSSEGGFGDEQFF
abundance: .; v_gene: TRBV7-9; d_gene: TRBD1; j_gene: TRBJ2-7; CDR3nt: TGTGCCAGCAGCCCCAGGGGGACAGTCCCCTACGAGCAGTACTTC; CDR3aa: CASSPRGTVPYEQYF
abundance: few; v_gene: TRBV11-2; d_gene: TRBD1; j_gene: TRBJ2-1; CDR3nt: TGTGCCAGCAGCAAGAGGGGGGACAGGGACAATGAGCAGTTCTTC; CDR3aa: CASSKRGDRDNEQFF
abundance: .; v_gene: TRBV5-8; d_gene: .; j_gene: TRBJ1-5; CDR3nt: TGTGCCAGCAGCTTGGCCGACAGACTCAATCAGCCCCAGCATTTT; CDR3aa: CASSLADRLNQPQHF
abundance: .; v_gene: TRBV30; d_gene: TRBD1; j_gene: TRBJ2-7; CDR3nt: TGTGCCTGGAGTGTAAGGACAGGGCTCCTGTACGAGCAGTACTTC; CDR3aa: CAWSVRTGLLYEQYF
abundance: .; v_gene: TRBV2; d_gene: .; j_gene: TRBJ1-4; CDR3nt: TGTGCCAGCAGGCTCACGACCGCGGGTGAAAAACTGTTTTTT; CDR3aa: CASRLTTAGEKLFF
abundance: once; v_gene: TRBV5-4; d_gene: TRBD1; j_gene: TRBJ1-3; CDR3nt: TGTGCCAGCAGCCTTACCGGGACAGCTGGAAACACCATATATTTT; CDR3aa: CASSLTGTAGNTIYF
abundance: .; v_gene: TRBV4-2; d_gene: TRBD1; j_gene: TRBJ1-4; CDR3nt: TGTGCCAGCAGCCAAGATCTGGGACAGGGGTTGGGGGAAAAACTGTTTTTT; CDR3aa: CASSQDLGQGLGEKLFF
abundance: .; v_gene: TRBV24-1; d_gene: .; j_gene: TRBJ2-1; CDR3nt: TGTGCCACCAGTGATTTGTCGTTAGGGAGTAGAACCAATGAGCAGTTCTTC; CDR3aa: CATSDLSLGSRTNEQFF
abundance: .; v_gene: TRBV7-2; d_gene: .; j_gene: TRBJ2-5; CDR3nt: TGTGCCACCACAAGGTCTAGTACAGAGCCCCAGTACTTC; CDR3aa: CATTRSSTEPQYF
abundance: .; v_gene: TRBV5-1; d_gene: .; j_gene: TRBJ2-1; CDR3nt: TGCGCCAGCAGCTCGGGAGTAGCGGACTACAATGAGCAGTTCTTC; CDR3aa: CASSSGVADYNEQFF
abundance: .; v_gene: TRBV29-1; d_gene: .; j_gene: TRBJ1-2; CDR3nt: TGCAGCGTTGATGTGGATGGCTACACCTTC; CDR3aa: CSVDVDGYTF
abundance: .; v_gene: TRBV19; d_gene: TRBD2; j_gene: TRBJ2-3; CDR3nt: TGTGCCAGTAGTGAATGGACTAGCGGGAACACAGATACGCAGTATTTT; CDR3aa: CASSEWTSGNTDTQYF
abundance: .; v_gene: TRBV6-5; d_gene: .; j_gene: TRBJ2-1; CDR3nt: TGTGCCAGCAGTCGAAGGCCAAATGAGCAGTTCTTC; CDR3aa: CASSRRPNEQFF
abundance: .; v_gene: TRBV4-3; d_gene: .; j_gene: TRBJ2-1; CDR3nt: TGCGCCAGCAGCCAAGATAGGACTCTGGCGGGCCGCTACAATGAGCAGTTCTTC; CDR3aa: CASSQDRTLAGRYNEQFF
abundance: .; v_gene: TRBV7-8; d_gene: .; j_gene: TRBJ1-6; CDR3nt: TGTGCCAGCAGCCGGGCCTCGGGGGGTTCACCCCTCCACTTT; CDR3aa: CASSRASGGSPLHF
abundance: .; v_gene: TRBV6-5; d_gene: TRBD1; j_gene: TRBJ2-1; CDR3nt: TGTGCCAGCAGGGCGGGACAGGGGGTAACGAATGAGCAGTTCTTC; CDR3aa: CASRAGQGVTNEQFF
abundance: .; v_gene: TRBV7-2; d_gene: .; j_gene: TRBJ2-7; CDR3nt: TGTGCCAGCAGCCCTTCTGTGGGGGGCCACGAGCAGTACTTC; CDR3aa: CASSPSVGGHEQYF
abundance: .; v_gene: TRBV19; d_gene: .; j_gene: TRBJ1-1; CDR3nt: TGTGCCAGTAGTATCCGAACGACTGAAGCTTTCTTT; CDR3aa: CASSIRTTEAFF
abundance: once; v_gene: TRBV28; d_gene: .; j_gene: TRBJ1-3; CDR3nt: TGTGCCAGCACCGCCGCCGGGGCCGGTGGAAACACCATATATTTT; CDR3aa: CASTAAGAGGNTIYF
abundance: .; v_gene: TRBV5-4; d_gene: TRBD1; j_gene: TRBJ2-2; CDR3nt: TGTGCCAGCAGCTTGGCCAGTGGACAGGGTTCCGGGGAGCTGTTTTTT; CDR3aa: CASSLASGQGSGELFF
abundance: .; v_gene: TRBV7-2; d_gene: TRBD1; j_gene: TRBJ1-1; CDR3nt: TGTGCCAGCAGCTTACGAGGACAGGGGGGTCCTGAAGCTTTCTTT; CDR3aa: CASSLRGQGGPEAFF
abundance: once; v_gene: TRBV7-9; d_gene: .; j_gene: TRBJ2-7; CDR3nt: TGTGCCAGCAGCTTAGTGGGACCCCGCCGGGAGAGGTTCGAGCAGTACTTC; CDR3aa: CASSLVGPRRERFEQYF
abundance: .; v_gene: TRBV27; d_gene: TRBD2; j_gene: TRBJ2-5; CDR3nt: TGTGCCAGCAACCCTAGCGGGAGTATTAGAGAGACCCAGTACTTC; CDR3aa: CASNPSGSIRETQYF
abundance: .; v_gene: TRBV2; d_gene: .; j_gene: TRBJ2-1; CDR3nt: TGTGCCAGCAGCTCAGGGCAGGTCCTGTTCTTC; CDR3aa: CASSSGQVLFF
abundance: .; v_gene: TRBV29-1; d_gene: .; j_gene: TRBJ1-2; CDR3nt: TGCAGCGTTGGTGGGGCTGACTATGGCTACACCTTC; CDR3aa: CSVGGADYGYTF
abundance: .; v_gene: TRBV19; d_gene: .; j_gene: TRBJ2-7; CDR3nt: TGTGCCAGTAGTGTCCGTGAGCAGTTCTACGAGCAGTACTTC; CDR3aa: CASSVREQFYEQYF
abundance: .; v_gene: TRBV4-2; d_gene: .; j_gene: TRBJ1-2; CDR3nt: TGTGCCAGCAGCCAGGCCGCCGGGGGCGAGAACTATGGCTACACCTTC; CDR3aa: CASSQAAGGENYGYTF
abundance: .; v_gene: TRBV29-1; d_gene: .; j_gene: TRBJ2-1; CDR3nt: TGCACCACGAAGAGCGGATACAATGAGCAGTTCTTC; CDR3aa: CTTKSGYNEQFF
abundance: .; v_gene: TRBV7-9; d_gene: TRBD1; j_gene: TRBJ2-7; CDR3nt: TGTGCCAGCAGCTTACAGGGGGCTAACTCCTACGAGCAGTACTTC; CDR3aa: CASSLQGANSYEQYF
abundance: .; v_gene: TRBV6-5; d_gene: TRBD1; j_gene: TRBJ2-1; CDR3nt: TGTGCCAGCAGCCCCGCCGGGACAGGGGGCGCAAGGCAGTTCTTC; CDR3aa: CASSPAGTGGARQFF
abundance: .; v_gene: TRBV18; d_gene: .; j_gene: TRBJ2-1; CDR3nt: TGTGCCAGCTCACCACCGGGGGCAGGGTACAATGAGCAGTTCTTC; CDR3aa: CASSPPGAGYNEQFF
abundance: .; v_gene: TRBV10-3; d_gene: .; j_gene: TRBJ1-6; CDR3nt: TGTGCCGTACGTGACAGTACGGGTAATTCACCCCTCCACTTT; CDR3aa: CAVRDSTGNSPLHF
abundance: .; v_gene: TRBV3-1/TRBV3-2; d_gene: TRBD1; j_gene: TRBJ1-6; CDR3nt: TGTGCCAGCAGCCTTCGAGGACAGGGAGATTCACCCCTCCACTTT; CDR3aa: CASSLRGQGDSPLHF
abundance: .; v_gene: TRBV6-4; d_gene: TRBD1; j_gene: TRBJ1-5; CDR3nt: TGTGCCAGCTCTGACCAGGGGGGCAATCAGCCCCAGCATTTT; CDR3aa: CASSDQGGNQPQHF
abundance: .; v_gene: TRBV28; d_gene: .; j_gene: TRBJ2-3; CDR3nt: TGTGCCGTGGGGGCCGGGGGCAAGTGGGAGTGGAGCACAGATACGCAGTATTTT; CDR3aa: CAVGAGGKWEWSTDTQYF
abundance: .; v_gene: TRBV23-1; d_gene: TRBD1; j_gene: TRBJ2-5; CDR3nt: TGCGCCCTCGACAGGGAAGAGACCCAGTACTTC; CDR3aa: CALDREETQYF
abundance: .; v_gene: TRBV3-1/TRBV3-2; d_gene: TRBD1; j_gene: TRBJ2-7; CDR3nt: TGTGCCAGCGGTGGACAGGGGGCGCTTTTTGCCGGGCAGTACTTC; CDR3aa: CASGGQGALFAGQYF
abundance: .; v_gene: TRBV19; d_gene: .; j_gene: TRBJ2-5; CDR3nt: TGTGCCAGTAGTGCGCAGGGGCCTGAGACCCAGTACTTC; CDR3aa: CASSAQGPETQYF
abundance: .; v_gene: TRBV30; d_gene: .; j_gene: TRBJ1-5; CDR3nt: TGTGCCTGGAGTGTCCCTCCCCCCAGGGCCGGACAGCCCCAGCATTTT; CDR3aa: CAWSVPPPRAGQPQHF
abundance: .; v_gene: TRBV7-2; d_gene: TRBD1; j_gene: TRBJ1-2; CDR3nt: TGTGCCAGCAGCCAGGGGGGGGCAAACTATGGCTACACCTTC; CDR3aa: CASSQGGANYGYTF
abundance: once; v_gene: TRBV11-2; d_gene: .; j_gene: TRBJ1-2; CDR3nt: TGTGCCAGCAGCTTAGGAGCTGCGGGACGCGACCAGAGCTACACCTTC; CDR3aa: CASSLGAAGRDQSYTF
abundance: .; v_gene: TRBV24-1; d_gene: TRBD1; j_gene: TRBJ1-2; CDR3nt: TGTGCCACCAGTGATCCCGGACAGGGGGCAAGTGGCTACACCTTC; CDR3aa: CATSDPGQGASGYTF
abundance: .; v_gene: TRBV9; d_gene: .; j_gene: TRBJ1-3; CDR3nt: TGTGCCAGCAGCCCCCTCTGGGGAGGTGGAAACACCATATATTTT; CDR3aa: CASSPLWGGGNTIYF
abundance: once; v_gene: TRBV19; d_gene: TRBD1; j_gene: TRBJ2-1; CDR3nt: TGTGCCAGTCGGGGACAGGGGCCAGGGAATGAGCAGTTCTTC; CDR3aa: CASRGQGPGNEQFF